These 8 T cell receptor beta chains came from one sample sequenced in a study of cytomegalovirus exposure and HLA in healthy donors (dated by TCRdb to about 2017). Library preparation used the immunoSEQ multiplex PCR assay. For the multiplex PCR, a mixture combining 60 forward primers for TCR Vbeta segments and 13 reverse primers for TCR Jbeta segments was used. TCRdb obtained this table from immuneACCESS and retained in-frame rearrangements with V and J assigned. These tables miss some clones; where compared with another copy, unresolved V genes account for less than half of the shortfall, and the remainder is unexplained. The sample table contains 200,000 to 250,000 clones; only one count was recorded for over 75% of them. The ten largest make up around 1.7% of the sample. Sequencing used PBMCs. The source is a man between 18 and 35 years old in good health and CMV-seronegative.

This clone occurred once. In nucleotides, the CDR3 is TGTGCCAGCAGTTTAACCGGGACAGGGGTCTACGAGCAGTACTTC. Protein: CASSLTGTGVYEQYF. The chain has TRBV27 and TRBJ2-7, with 10 bases aligning to TRBD1. The V and J ends lost 2 bases and 3 bases, in that order; junction bases with no gene match: 4. Germline CDR1 and CDR2: MNHEY and SMNVEV (reference sequence). This CDR3 has 15 residues.

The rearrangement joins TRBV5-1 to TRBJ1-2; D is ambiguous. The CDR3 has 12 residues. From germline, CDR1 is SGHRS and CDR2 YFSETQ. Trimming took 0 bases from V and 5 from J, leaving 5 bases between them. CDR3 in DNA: TGCGCCAGCAGCTTGGGCACTTATGGCTACACCTTC. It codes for CASSLGTYGYTF.

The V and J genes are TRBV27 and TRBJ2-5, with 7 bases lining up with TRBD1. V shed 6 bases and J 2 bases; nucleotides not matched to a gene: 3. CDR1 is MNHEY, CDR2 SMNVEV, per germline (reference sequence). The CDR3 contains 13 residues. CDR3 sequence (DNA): TGTGCCAGCAGACGGGACAGACAAGAGACCCAGTACTTC. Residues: CASRRDRQETQYF.

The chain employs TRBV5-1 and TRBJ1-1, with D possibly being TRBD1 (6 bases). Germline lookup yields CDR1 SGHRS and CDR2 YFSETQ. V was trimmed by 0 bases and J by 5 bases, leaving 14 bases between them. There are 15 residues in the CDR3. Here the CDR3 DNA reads TGCGCCAGCAGCTTGGCCCTCCAGGGGAAGACTGAAGCTTTCTTT. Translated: CASSLALQGKTEAFF. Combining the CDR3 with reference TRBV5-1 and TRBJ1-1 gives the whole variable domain KAGVTQTPRYLIKTRGQQVTLSCSPISGHRSVSWYQQTPGQGLQFLFEYFSETQRNKGNFPGRFSGRQFSNSRSEMNVSTLELGDSALYLCASSLALQGKTEAFFGQGTRLTVV.

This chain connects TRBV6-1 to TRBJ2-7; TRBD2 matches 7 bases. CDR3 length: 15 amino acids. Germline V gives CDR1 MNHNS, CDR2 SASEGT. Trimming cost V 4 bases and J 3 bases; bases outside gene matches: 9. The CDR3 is CASSAVTSVHYEQYF. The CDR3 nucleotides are TGTGCCAGCAGTGCAGTAACTAGCGTACACTACGAGCAGTACTTC.

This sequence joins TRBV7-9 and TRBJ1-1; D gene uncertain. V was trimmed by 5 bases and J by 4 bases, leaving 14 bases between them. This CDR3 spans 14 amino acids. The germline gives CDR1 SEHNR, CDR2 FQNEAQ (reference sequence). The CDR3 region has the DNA TGTGCCAGCAGCAATTTTGCAGTGGCCACTGAAGCTTTCTTT. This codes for CASSNFAVATEAFF.

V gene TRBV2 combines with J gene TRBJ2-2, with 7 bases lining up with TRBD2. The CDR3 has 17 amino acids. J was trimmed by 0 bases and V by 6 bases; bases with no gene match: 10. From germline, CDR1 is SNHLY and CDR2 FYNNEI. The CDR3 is CASSRGPGLTNTGELFF. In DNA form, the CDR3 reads TGTGCCAGCAGCAGAGGTCCGGGACTAACGAACACCGGGGAGCTGTTTTTT.

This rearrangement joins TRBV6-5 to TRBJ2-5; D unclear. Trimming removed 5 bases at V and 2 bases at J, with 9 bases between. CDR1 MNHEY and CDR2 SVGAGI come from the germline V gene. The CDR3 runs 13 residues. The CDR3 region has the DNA TGTGCCAGCAGTCGCGTAAATCAAGAGACCCAGTACTTC. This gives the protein CASSRVNQETQYF.